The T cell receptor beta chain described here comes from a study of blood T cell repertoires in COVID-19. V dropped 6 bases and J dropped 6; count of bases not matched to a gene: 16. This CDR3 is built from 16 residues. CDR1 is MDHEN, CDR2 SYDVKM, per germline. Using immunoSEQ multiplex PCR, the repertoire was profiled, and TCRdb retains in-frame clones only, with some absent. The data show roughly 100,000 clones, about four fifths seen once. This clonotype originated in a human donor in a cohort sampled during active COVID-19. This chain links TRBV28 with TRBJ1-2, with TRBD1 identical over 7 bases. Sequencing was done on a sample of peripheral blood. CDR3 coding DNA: TGTGCCAGCAGGCCTCTCCGTCAGGGGGGAGTCGATGGCTACACCTTC. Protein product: CASRPLRQGGVDGYTF.